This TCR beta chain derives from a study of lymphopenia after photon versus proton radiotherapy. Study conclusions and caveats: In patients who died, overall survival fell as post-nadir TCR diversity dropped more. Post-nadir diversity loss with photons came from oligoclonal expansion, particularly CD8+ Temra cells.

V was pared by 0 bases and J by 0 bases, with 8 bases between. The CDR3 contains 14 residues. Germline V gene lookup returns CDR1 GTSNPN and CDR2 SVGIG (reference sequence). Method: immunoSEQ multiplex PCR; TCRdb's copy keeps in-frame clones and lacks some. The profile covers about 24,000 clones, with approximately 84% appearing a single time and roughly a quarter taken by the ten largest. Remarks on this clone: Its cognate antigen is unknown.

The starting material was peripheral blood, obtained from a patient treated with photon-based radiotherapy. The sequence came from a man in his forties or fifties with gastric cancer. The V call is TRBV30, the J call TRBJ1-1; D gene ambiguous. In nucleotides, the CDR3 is TGTGCCTGGAGTGTACTTACCATGAACACTGAAGCTTTCTTT. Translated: CAWSVLTMNTEAFF.